The rows below give T cell receptor beta chains drawn from one sample of a study of shared clonotypes between healthy human individuals. Assay: immunoSEQ multiplex PCR; the TCRdb copy retains only in-frame clones and omits some. The sample yields more than 1.2 million clones, less than 99% seen once. Source material: naive CD4+ T cells sorted from blood. Receptors originate from a man aged 30 to 45 in good health. Both conserved end residues are part of each CDR3. D genes are given only for firm matches. Size tells how often a clone was seen (once, few, many) or the class of an expanded clone, and some rows leave it out.

J gene | D gene | V gene | clone size | CDR3 protein | CDR3 DNA
TRBJ2-2 | TRBD2 | TRBV7-3 | . | CASSLQLAGNTGELFF | TGTGCCAGCAGCTTACAACTAGCGGGAAACACCGGGGAGCTGTTTTTT
TRBJ2-2 | . | TRBV9 | . | CASSYKNTGELFF | TGTGCCAGCAGCTACAAGAACACCGGGGAGCTGTTTTTT
TRBJ1-3 | TRBD1 | TRBV7-2 | . | CASSLGAGGSGNTIYF | TGTGCCAGCAGCTTAGGGGCAGGGGGCTCTGGAAACACCATATATTTT
TRBJ2-3 | TRBD2 | TRBV2 | . | CASRRTNGRASQYF | TGTGCCAGCAGGAGGACTAATGGGAGGGCTTCGCAGTATTTT
TRBJ1-4 | . | TRBV7-9 | . | CASSAPGQTFNEKLFF | TGTGCCAGCAGCGCCCCTGGACAGACCTTTAATGAAAAACTGTTTTTT
TRBJ1-5 | . | TRBV6-1 | . | CASSEGLGQPQHF | TGTGCCAGCAGCGAGGGGTTGGGTCAGCCCCAGCATTTT
TRBJ2-2 | . | TRBV19 | . | CASRGGGRAWSTGELFF | TGTGCCAGTCGAGGGGGGGGGAGGGCCTGGAGCACCGGGGAGCTGTTTTTT
TRBJ2-6 | . | TRBV2 | once | CASSDGASGANVLTF | TGTGCCAGCAGTGACGGCGCCTCTGGGGCCAACGTCCTGACTTTC
TRBJ2-7 | TRBD2 | TRBV6-9 | . | CASSCDSGRRKKRYEQYF | TGTGCCAGCAGTTGCGATAGCGGGAGGAGAAAAAAGCGGTACGAGCAGTACTTC
TRBJ2-1 | . | TRBV29-1 | . | CSAGRDRFNNEQFF | TGCAGCGCCGGGCGGGACCGATTCAACAATGAGCAGTTCTTC
TRBJ2-5 | . | TRBV5-1 | once | CASSGTTAPETQYF | TGCGCCAGCAGTGGGACCACAGCCCCCGAGACCCAGTACTTC
TRBJ2-1 | . | TRBV27 | . | CASSPRGSFAYNEQFF | TGTGCCAGCAGTCCCCGGGGGTCCTTTGCCTACAATGAGCAGTTCTTC
TRBJ2-3 | . | TRBV18 | . | CASSPSGLGSRGTDTQYF | TGTGCCAGCTCACCATCAGGGTTAGGGTCCAGAGGCACAGATACGCAGTATTTT
TRBJ2-1 | TRBD2 | TRBV4-2 | . | CASSQEWRSGSHQFF | TGTGCCAGCAGCCAAGAATGGAGAAGCGGGAGTCATCAGTTCTTC
TRBJ2-7 | . | TRBV4-3 | . | CASSQDQVHSSYEQYF | TGCGCCAGCAGCCAAGATCAGGTCCACTCCTCCTACGAGCAGTACTTC
TRBJ2-7 | . | TRBV7-2 | . | CASSLSTGREQYF | TGTGCCAGCAGCTTATCGACAGGACGGGAGCAGTACTTC
TRBJ2-3 | TRBD2 | TRBV16 | . | CASSTLRGLAGEFTDTQYF | TGTGCCAGCAGCACTTTGAGGGGACTAGCGGGAGAATTCACAGATACGCAGTATTTT
TRBJ2-3 | TRBD2 | TRBV5-1 | . | CASSFSGRGSDTQYF | TGCGCCAGCAGCTTTAGCGGGAGGGGGTCAGATACGCAGTATTTT
TRBJ2-1 | . | TRBV19 | . | CASALGNEQFF | TGTGCCAGTGCTCTGGGGAATGAGCAGTTCTTC
TRBJ2-1 | . | TRBV5-1 | . | CASSLVPGNAEQFF | TGCGCCAGCAGCTTGGTCCCAGGGAATGCTGAGCAGTTCTTC
TRBJ2-5 | . | TRBV5-1 | . | CASSLAPGEETQYF | TGCGCCAGCAGCTTAGCGCCAGGGGAAGAGACCCAGTACTTC
TRBJ2-3 | . | TRBV7-3 | . | CASSLTGLDTQYF | TGTGCCAGCAGCTTAACGGGGTTGGATACGCAGTATTTT
TRBJ1-2 | . | TRBV28 | . | CASSFEQYGYTF | TGTGCCAGCAGTTTTGAACAGTACGGCTACACCTTC
TRBJ1-2 | . | TRBV6-1 | . | CASKFLGGAYGYTF | TGTGCCAGCAAATTCCTTGGGGGCGCCTATGGCTACACCTTC
TRBJ1-4 | TRBD1 | TRBV5-1 | . | CASSIGGRGEKLFF | TGCGCCAGCAGCATAGGGGGCAGAGGAGAAAAACTGTTTTTT
TRBJ2-7 | . | TRBV18 | . | CASSPPARGKSEQYF | TGTGCCAGCTCACCACCGGCTCGGGGCAAATCCGAGCAGTACTTC
TRBJ1-2 | TRBD1 | TRBV5-4 | . | CASSATGLVGYTF | TGTGCCAGCAGCGCGACAGGGTTAGTGGGCTACACCTTC
TRBJ1-1 | . | TRBV28 | . | CASRRWGNMNTEAFF | TGTGCCAGTAGACGGTGGGGTAACATGAACACTGAAGCTTTCTTT
TRBJ1-3 | . | TRBV11-2 | . | CASSLDRSGNTIYF | TGTGCCAGCAGCTTAGATCGAAGCGGAAACACCATATATTTT
TRBJ2-7 | TRBD1 | TRBV6-1 | . | CASSTTRDRVYEQYF | TGTGCCAGCAGTACTACCCGGGACAGGGTCTACGAGCAGTACTTC
TRBJ2-1 | . | TRBV4-3 | . | CASSQEASSAYNEQFF | TGCGCCAGCAGCCAAGAAGCCAGCAGCGCCTACAATGAGCAGTTCTTC
TRBJ2-3 | TRBD1 | TRBV7-9 | . | CASRSTGTAHTDTQYF | TGTGCCAGCAGGAGCACCGGGACAGCACACACAGATACGCAGTATTTT
TRBJ2-2 | . | TRBV7-9 | . | CASSLAGRNTGELFF | TGTGCCAGCAGCTTAGCGGGGCGGAACACCGGGGAGCTGTTTTTT
TRBJ1-4 | . | TRBV4-1 | . | CASSLQPPVGANEKLFF | TGCGCCAGCAGCCTTCAACCCCCTGTGGGGGCTAATGAAAAACTGTTTTTT
TRBJ2-5 | . | TRBV11-2 | . | CASSFGRAGETQYF | TGTGCCAGCAGCTTCGGCAGGGCGGGAGAGACCCAGTACTTC
TRBJ2-1 | TRBD2 | TRBV28 | . | CASSLWAGGVNEQFF | TGTGCCAGCAGTTTATGGGCGGGAGGGGTAAATGAGCAGTTCTTC
TRBJ2-5 | . | TRBV9 | . | CASSVAPAGQETQYF | TGTGCCAGCAGCGTAGCCCCGGCAGGGCAAGAGACCCAGTACTTC
TRBJ2-7 | TRBD1 | TRBV19 | . | CASNDRGNYEQYF | TGTGCCAGTAACGACAGGGGGAACTACGAGCAGTACTTC
TRBJ2-1 | . | TRBV6-1 | . | CASSRESLNEQFF | TGTGCCAGCAGCCGGGAAAGCCTAAATGAGCAGTTCTTC
TRBJ2-7 | TRBD2 | TRBV7-9 | . | CASSLAPGGSEQYF | TGTGCCAGCAGCTTAGCTCCGGGAGGGTCCGAGCAGTACTTC
TRBJ2-5 | . | TRBV7-8 | . | CASRSTPGRIQETQYF | TGTGCCAGCAGATCAACACCGGGACGCATACAAGAGACCCAGTACTTC
TRBJ2-1 | TRBD2 | TRBV14 | . | CASSQDPGLAQFF | TGTGCCAGCAGCCAAGATCCGGGACTAGCGCAGTTCTTC
TRBJ2-1 | . | TRBV27 | . | CASNLLGYRYNEQFF | TGTGCCAGCAACCTGTTAGGGTACAGGTACAATGAGCAGTTCTTC
TRBJ1-5 | . | TRBV21-1 | . | CASLGQPQHF | TGTGCCAGCCTTGGGCAGCCCCAGCATTTT
TRBJ2-7 | . | TRBV28 | . | CASSLLAYRQENSYEQYF | TGTGCCAGCAGTTTACTCGCCTACCGACAGGAAAACTCCTACGAGCAGTACTTC
TRBJ2-7 | . | TRBV10-2 | . | CASSRPSTIYEQYF | TGCGCCAGCAGTCGTCCCTCCACCATCTACGAGCAGTACTTC
TRBJ2-1 | . | TRBV9 | . | CASSLGEGGIGEQFF | TGTGCCAGCAGCCTCGGAGAGGGGGGGATCGGTGAGCAGTTCTTC
TRBJ1-3 | . | TRBV5-1 | . | CASSLASNSGNTIYF | TGCGCCAGCAGCTTGGCGAGTAACTCTGGAAACACCATATATTTT
TRBJ1-1 | TRBD1 | TRBV28 | . | CASASWQGAGVTEAFF | TGTGCCAGCGCATCGTGGCAGGGGGCAGGGGTCACTGAAGCTTTCTTT
TRBJ1-5 | TRBD1 | TRBV6-1 | . | CASSEPPSGQGPNQPQHF | TGTGCCAGCAGTGAACCACCTTCGGGACAGGGGCCCAATCAGCCCCAGCATTTT
TRBJ2-7 | . | TRBV5-1 | . | CASSLAGQAGEQYF | TGCGCCAGCAGCTTGGCCGGCCAGGCGGGGGAGCAGTACTTC
TRBJ1-5 | TRBD1 | TRBV7-8 | once | CASSLVPGGNNQPQHF | TGTGCCAGCAGCTTAGTTCCAGGGGGGAACAATCAGCCCCAGCATTTT
TRBJ1-1 | . | TRBV28 | . | CASSPPPSEAFF | TGTGCCAGCAGTCCCCCTCCATCGGAAGCTTTCTTT
TRBJ1-2 | TRBD1 | TRBV7-9 | . | CASSRTGGYGYTF | TGTGCCAGCAGCCGAACAGGGGGGTATGGCTACACCTTC
TRBJ1-2 | . | TRBV18 | . | CASSPAGEIYYGYTF | TGTGCCAGCTCACCGGCAGGGGAAATTTACTATGGCTACACCTTC